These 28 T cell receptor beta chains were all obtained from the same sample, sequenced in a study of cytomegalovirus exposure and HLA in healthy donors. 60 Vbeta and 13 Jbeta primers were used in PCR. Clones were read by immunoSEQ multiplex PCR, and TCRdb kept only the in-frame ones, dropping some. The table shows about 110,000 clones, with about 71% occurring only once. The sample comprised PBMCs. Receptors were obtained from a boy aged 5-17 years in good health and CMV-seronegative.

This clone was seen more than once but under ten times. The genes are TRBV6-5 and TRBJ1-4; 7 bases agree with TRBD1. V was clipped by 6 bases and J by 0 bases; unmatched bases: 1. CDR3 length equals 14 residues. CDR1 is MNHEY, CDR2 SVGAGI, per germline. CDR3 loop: CASSGTATNEKLFF. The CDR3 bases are TGTGCCAGCAGCGGGACAGCAACTAATGAAAAACTGTTTTTT.

The CDR3 sequence: CASSPKNTDTQYF. The CDR3 region has the DNA TGTGCCAGCAGCCCCAAAAACACAGATACGCAGTATTTT. The chain links TRBV5-5 to TRBJ2-3; no clear D gene. Trimming took off 4 bases at V and 2 bases at J, with 8 bases between the two ends. The CDR3 has 13 residues. Germline V lookup: CDR1 SGHKS, CDR2 YYEKEE (reference sequence).

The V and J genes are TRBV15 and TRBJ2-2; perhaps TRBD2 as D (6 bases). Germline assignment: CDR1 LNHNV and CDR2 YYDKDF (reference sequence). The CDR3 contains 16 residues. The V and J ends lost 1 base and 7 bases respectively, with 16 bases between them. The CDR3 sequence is CATSRVLARQGGELFF. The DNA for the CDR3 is TGTGCCACCAGCAGAGTACTAGCAAGACAAGGCGGGGAGCTGTTTTTT.

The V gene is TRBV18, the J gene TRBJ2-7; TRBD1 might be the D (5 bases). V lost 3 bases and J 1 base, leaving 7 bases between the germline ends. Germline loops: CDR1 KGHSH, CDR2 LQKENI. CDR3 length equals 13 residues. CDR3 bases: TGTGCCAGCTCACCGGACAATTCCTACGAGCAGTACTTC. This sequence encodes CASSPDNSYEQYF.

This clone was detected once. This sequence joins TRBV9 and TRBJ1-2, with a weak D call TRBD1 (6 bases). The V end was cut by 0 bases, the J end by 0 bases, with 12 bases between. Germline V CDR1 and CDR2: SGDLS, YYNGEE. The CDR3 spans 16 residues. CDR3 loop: CASSVGDTPANYGYTF. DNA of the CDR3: TGTGCCAGCAGCGTAGGGGACACACCCGCTAACTATGGCTACACCTTC.

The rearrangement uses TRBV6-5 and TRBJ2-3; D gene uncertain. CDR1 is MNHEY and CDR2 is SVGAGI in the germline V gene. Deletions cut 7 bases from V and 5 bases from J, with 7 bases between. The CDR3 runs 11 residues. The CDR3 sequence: CASTRGDTQYF. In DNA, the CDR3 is TGTGCCAGCACCCGAGGAGATACGCAGTATTTT.

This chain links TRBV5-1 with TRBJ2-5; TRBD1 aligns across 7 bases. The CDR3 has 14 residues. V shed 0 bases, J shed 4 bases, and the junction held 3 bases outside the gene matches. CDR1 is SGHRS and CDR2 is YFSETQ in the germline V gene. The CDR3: CASSLVSGGETQYF. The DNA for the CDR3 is TGCGCCAGCAGCTTGGTTTCAGGGGGAGAGACCCAGTACTTC.

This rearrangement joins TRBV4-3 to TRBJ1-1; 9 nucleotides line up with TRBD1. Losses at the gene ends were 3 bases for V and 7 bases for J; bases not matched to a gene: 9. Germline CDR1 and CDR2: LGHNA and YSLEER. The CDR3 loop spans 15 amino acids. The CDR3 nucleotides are TGCGCCAGCAGCCAGCAGGGACAGGGCTGGTTTGAAGCTTTCTTT. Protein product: CASSQQGQGWFEAFF.

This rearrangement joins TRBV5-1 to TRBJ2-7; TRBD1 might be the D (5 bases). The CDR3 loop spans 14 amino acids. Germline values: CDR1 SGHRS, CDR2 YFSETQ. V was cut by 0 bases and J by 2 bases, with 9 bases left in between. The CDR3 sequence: CASSLGRVTYEQYF. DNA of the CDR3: TGCGCCAGCAGCTTGGGCAGGGTAACCTACGAGCAGTACTTC.

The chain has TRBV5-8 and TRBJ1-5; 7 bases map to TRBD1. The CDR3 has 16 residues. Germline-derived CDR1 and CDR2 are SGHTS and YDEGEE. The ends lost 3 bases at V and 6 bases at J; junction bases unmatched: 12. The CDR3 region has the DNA TGTGCCAGCAGCTCCTCGGACAGGACGTGGTTTCAGCCCCAGCATTTT. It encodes CASSSSDRTWFQPQHF.

The CDR3 DNA sequence: TGTGCCAGCAGCTTAGGTTTCAGTGCGGGGGACACTGAAGCTTTCTTT. It codes for CASSLGFSAGDTEAFF. V is TRBV7-3 and J is TRBJ1-1, with a tentative D call TRBD1 (5 bases). Trimming stripped 2 bases from V and 3 bases from J, with 16 bases between. This CDR3 is 16 amino acids long. Per germline, CDR1 SGHTA and CDR2 FQGTGA.

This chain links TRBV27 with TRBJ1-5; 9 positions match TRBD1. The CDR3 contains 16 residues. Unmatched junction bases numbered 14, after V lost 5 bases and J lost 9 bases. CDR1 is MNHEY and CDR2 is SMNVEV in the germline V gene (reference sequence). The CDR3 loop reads CASSPRAGQGGPPQHF. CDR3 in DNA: TGTGCCAGCAGTCCGAGGGCGGGACAGGGTGGGCCGCCCCAGCATTTT.

CDR3 nucleotides: TGTGCCAGCAGCTTAAGTAGCGGGAGGGAGCAGTTCTTC. The encoded protein is CASSLSSGREQFF. This sequence joins TRBV7-6 and TRBJ2-1; TRBD2 matches at 10 bases. Germline CDR1 reads SGHVS; CDR2 reads FNYEAQ. The junction had 2 bases not matched to a gene; V was cut back by 2 bases and J by 10 bases. There are 13 residues in the CDR3.

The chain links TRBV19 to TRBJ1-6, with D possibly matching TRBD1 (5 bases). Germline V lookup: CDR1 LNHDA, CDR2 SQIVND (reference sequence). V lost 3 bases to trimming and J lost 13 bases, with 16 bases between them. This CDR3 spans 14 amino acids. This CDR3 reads CASSMRGGPTPLHF. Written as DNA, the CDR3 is TGTGCCAGTAGTATGAGGGGAGGGCCTACGCCCCTCCACTTT.

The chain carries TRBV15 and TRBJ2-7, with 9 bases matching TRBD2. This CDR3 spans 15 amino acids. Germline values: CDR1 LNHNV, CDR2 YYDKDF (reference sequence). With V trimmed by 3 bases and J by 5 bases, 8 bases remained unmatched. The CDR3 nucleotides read TGTGCCACCAGCAGGCTATTTAGCGGGAGAGACGAGCAGTACTTC. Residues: CATSRLFSGRDEQYF. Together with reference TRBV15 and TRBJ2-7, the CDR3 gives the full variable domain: DAMVIQNPRYQVTQFGKPVTLSCSQTLNHNVMYWYQQKSSQAPKLLFHYYDKDFNNEADTPDNFQSRRPNTSFCFLDIRSPGLGDTAMYLCATSRLFSGRDEQYFGPGTRLTVT.

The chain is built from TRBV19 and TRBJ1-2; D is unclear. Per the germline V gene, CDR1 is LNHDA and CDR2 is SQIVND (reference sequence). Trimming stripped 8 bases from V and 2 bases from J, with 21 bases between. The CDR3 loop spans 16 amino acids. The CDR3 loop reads CASADSAQTLNYGYTF. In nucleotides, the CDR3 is TGTGCCAGTGCCGACTCAGCGCAAACTCTAAACTATGGCTACACCTTC.

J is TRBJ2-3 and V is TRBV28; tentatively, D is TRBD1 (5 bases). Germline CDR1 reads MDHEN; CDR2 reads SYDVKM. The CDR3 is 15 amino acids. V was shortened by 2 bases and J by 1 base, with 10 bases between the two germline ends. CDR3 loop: CASSLRDRGTDTQYF. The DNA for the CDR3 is TGTGCCAGCAGTTTACGAGACAGAGGCACAGATACGCAGTATTTT.

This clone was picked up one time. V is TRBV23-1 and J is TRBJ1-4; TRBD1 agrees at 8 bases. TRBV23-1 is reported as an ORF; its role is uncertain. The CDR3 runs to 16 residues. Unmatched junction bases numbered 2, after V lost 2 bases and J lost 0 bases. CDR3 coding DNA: TGCGCCAGCAGTCAAGACAGGGGTCCAACTAATGAAAAACTGTTTTTT. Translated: CASSQDRGPTNEKLFF.

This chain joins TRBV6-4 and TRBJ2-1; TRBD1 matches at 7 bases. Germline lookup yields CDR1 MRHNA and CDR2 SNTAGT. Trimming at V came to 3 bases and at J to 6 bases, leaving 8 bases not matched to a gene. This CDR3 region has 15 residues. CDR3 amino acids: CASSEQGQTGNEQFF. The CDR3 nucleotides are TGTGCCAGCAGTGAACAGGGACAGACAGGCAATGAGCAGTTCTTC.

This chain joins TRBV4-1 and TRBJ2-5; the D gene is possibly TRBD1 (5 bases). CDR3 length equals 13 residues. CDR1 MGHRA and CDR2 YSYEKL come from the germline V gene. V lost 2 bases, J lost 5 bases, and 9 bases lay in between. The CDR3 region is CASSQLNRETQYF. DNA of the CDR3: TGCGCCAGCAGCCAATTAAACAGGGAGACCCAGTACTTC.

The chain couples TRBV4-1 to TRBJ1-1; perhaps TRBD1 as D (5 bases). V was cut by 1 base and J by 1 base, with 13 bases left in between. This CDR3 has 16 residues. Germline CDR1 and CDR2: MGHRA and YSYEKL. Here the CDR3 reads CASSQVGEGGNTEAFF. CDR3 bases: TGCGCCAGCAGCCAAGTAGGGGAGGGAGGGAACACTGAAGCTTTCTTT.

The CDR3 region is CASSVEGAVYQPQHF. For the CDR3, the DNA is TGTGCCAGCAGTGTGGAGGGGGCCGTATATCAGCCCCAGCATTTT. The chain carries TRBV2 and TRBJ1-5; the match to TRBD1 covers 7 bases. The V segment lost 4 bases and the J segment 5 bases; nucleotides outside the gene matches: 8. This CDR3 has 15 residues. Per germline, CDR1 SNHLY and CDR2 FYNNEI.

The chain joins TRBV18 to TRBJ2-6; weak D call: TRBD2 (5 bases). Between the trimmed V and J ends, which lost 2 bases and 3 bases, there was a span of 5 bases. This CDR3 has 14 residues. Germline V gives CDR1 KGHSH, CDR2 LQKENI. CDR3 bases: TGTGCCAGCTCACCAGGGAGTGGGGCCAACGTCCTGACTTTC. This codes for CASSPGSGANVLTF.

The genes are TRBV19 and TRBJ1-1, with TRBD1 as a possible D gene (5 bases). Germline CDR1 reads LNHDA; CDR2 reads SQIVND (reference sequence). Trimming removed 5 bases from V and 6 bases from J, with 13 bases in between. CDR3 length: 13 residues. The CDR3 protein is CASSAGTDAEAFF. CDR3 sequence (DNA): TGTGCCAGTAGTGCTGGGACTGACGCTGAAGCTTTCTTT.

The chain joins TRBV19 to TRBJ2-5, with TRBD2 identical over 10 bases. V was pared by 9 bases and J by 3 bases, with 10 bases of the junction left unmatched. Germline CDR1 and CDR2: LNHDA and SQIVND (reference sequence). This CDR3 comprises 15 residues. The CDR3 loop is CASSKWLAGEETQYF. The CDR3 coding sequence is TGTGCCAGCTCTAAGTGGCTAGCGGGAGAAGAGACCCAGTACTTC.

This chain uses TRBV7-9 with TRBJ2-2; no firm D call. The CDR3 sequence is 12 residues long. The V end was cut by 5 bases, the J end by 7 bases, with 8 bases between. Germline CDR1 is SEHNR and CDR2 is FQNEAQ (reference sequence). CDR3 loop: CASSRPGGELFF. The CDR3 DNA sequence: TGTGCCAGCAGCCGCCCGGGCGGGGAGCTGTTTTTT.

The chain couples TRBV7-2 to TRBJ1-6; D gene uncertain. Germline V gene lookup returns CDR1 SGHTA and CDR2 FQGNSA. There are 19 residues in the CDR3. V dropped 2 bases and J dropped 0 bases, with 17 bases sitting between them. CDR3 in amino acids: CASSLRLSAGSSYNSPLHF. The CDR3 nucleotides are TGTGCCAGCAGCTTAAGGCTGAGTGCGGGGAGCTCCTATAATTCACCCCTCCACTTT.

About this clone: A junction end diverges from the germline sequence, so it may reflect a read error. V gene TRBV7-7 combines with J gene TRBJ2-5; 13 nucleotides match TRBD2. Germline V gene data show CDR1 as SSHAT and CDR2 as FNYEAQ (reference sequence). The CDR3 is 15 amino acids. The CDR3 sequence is CASSLTSGREETQYF. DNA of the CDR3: TGTGCTAGCAGCTTAACTAGCGGGAGGGAAGAGACCCAGTACTTC.